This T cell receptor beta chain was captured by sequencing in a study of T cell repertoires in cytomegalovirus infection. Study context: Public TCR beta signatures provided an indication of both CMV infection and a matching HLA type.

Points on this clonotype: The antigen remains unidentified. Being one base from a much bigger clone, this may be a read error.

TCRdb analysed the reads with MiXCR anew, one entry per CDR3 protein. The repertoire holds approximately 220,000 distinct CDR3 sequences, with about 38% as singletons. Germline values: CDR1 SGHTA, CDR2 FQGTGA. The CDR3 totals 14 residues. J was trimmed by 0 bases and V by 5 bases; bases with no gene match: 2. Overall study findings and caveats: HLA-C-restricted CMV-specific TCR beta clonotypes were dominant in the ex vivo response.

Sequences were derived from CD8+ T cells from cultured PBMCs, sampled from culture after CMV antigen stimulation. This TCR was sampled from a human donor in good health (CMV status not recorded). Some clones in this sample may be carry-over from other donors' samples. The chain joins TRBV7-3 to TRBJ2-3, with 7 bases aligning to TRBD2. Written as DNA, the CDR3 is TGTGCCAGCAGCAATAGCGGGAGCACAGATACGCAGTATTTT. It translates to CASSNSGSTDTQYF. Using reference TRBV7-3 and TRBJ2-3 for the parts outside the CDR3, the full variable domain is GAGVSQTPSNKVTEKGKYVELRCDPISGHTALYWYRQSLGQGPEFLIYFQGTGAADDSGLPNDRFFAVRPEGSVSTLKIQRTERGDSAVYLCASSNSGSTDTQYFGPGTRLTVL.